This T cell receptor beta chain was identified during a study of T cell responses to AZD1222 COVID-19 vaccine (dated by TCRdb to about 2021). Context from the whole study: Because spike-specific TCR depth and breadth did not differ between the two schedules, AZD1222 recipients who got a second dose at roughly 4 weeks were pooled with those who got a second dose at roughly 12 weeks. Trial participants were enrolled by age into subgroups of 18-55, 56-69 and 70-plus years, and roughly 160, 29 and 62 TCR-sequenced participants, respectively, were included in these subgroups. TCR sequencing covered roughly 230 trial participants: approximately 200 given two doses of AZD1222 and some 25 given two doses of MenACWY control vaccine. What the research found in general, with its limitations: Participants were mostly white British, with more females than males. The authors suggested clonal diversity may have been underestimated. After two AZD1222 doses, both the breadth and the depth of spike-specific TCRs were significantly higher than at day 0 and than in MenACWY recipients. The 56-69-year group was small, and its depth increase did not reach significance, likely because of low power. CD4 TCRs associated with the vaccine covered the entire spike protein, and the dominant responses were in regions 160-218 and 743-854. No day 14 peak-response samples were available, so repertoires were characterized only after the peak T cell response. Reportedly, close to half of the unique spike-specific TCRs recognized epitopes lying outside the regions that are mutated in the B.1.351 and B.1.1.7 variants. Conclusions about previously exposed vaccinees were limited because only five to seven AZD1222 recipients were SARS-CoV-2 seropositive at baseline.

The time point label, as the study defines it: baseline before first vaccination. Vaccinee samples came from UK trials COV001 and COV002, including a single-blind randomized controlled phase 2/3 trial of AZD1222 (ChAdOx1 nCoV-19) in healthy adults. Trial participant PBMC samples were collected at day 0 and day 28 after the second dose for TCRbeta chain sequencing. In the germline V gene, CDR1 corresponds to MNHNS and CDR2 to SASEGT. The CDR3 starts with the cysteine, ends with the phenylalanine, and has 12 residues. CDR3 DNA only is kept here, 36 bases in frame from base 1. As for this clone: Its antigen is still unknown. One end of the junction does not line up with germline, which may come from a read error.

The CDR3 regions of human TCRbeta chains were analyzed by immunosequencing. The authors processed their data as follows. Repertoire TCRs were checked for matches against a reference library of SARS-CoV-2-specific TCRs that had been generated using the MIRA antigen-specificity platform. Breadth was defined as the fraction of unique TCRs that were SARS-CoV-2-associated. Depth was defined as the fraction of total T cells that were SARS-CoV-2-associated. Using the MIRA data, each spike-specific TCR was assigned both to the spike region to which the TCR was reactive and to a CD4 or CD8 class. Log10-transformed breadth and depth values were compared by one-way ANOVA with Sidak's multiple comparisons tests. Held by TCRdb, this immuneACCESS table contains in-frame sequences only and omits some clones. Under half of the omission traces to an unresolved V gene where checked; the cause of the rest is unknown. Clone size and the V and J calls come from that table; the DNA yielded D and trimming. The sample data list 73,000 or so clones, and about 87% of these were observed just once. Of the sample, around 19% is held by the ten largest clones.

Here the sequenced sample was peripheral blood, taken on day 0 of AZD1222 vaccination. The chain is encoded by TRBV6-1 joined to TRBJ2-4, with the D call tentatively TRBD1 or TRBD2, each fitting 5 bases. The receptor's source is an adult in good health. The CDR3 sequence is CASSEQGDVRLF. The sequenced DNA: TGTGCCAGCAGTGAACAAGGGGACGTAAGGCTCTTC.